The sequence of this T cell receptor (beta chain) was determined in a study of blood T cell repertoires in COVID-19. Study-level background: From T cells, B-cell-depleted T cells, or PBMCs came the material, which was cDNA or gDNA.

Original processing notes: Amplified reference gene primers provided the basis for estimating nucleated cell counts. Assay: immunoSEQ multiplex PCR; the TCRdb copy retains only in-frame clones and omits some. V, J and clone size derive from that table, while D and trimming were established from the DNA sequence. The top ten clones hold just under 20% of a sample with approximately 97,000 clones, roughly 86% of them seen once. The CDR3 has 11 residues. Looked up from germline, CDR1 is SQVTM and CDR2 is ANQGSEA. Trimming left V 4 bases short and J 0 bases short, with 3 bases between. This TCR came from a human donor in a cohort sampled during active COVID-19. The material sequenced was peripheral blood. The V and J genes are TRBV29-1 and TRBJ1-1, with D unclear. The CDR3 sequence: CSVGVNTEAFF. In nucleotides, the CDR3 is TGCAGCGTTGGAGTGAACACTGAAGCTTTCTTT.